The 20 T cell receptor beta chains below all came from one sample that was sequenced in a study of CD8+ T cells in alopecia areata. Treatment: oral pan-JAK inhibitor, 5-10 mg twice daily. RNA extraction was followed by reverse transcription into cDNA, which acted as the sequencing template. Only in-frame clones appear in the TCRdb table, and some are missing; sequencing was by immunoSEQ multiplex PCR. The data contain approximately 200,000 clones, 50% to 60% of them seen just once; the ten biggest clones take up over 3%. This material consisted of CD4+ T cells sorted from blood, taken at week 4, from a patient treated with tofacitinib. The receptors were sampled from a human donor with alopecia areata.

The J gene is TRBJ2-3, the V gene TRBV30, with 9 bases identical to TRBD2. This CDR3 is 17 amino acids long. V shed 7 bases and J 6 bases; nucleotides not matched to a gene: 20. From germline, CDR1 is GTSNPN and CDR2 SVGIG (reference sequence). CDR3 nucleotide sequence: TGTGCCTCCGGTCTAGCGGGAAGCCCCCCCGCCAGGGATACGCAGTATTTT. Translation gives CASGLAGSPPARDTQYF.

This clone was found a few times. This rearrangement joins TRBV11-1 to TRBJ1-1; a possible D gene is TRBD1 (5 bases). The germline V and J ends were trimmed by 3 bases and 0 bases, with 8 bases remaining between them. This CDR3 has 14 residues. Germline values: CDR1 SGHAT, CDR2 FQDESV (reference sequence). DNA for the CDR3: TGTGCCAGCAGCTTTCCAGGGATGAACACTGAAGCTTTCTTT. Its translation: CASSFPGMNTEAFF.

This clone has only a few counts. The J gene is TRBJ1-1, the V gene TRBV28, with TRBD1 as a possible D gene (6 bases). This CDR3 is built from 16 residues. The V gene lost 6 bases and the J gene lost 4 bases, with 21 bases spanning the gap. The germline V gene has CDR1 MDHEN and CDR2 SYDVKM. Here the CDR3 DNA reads TGTGCCAGCAGCACCGGGACACACCGTGTGGGCACTGAAGCTTTCTTT. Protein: CASSTGTHRVGTEAFF.

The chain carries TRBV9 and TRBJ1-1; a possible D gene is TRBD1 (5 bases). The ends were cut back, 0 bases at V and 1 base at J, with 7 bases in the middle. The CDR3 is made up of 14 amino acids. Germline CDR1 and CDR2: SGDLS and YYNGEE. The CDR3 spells CASSVEQENTEAFF. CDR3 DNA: TGTGCCAGCAGCGTAGAACAGGAGAACACTGAAGCTTTCTTT.

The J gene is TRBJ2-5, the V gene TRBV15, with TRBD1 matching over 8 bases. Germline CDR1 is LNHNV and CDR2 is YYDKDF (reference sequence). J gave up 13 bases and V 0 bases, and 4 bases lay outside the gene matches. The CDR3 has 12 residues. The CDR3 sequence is CATSRDTGTGYF. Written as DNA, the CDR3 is TGTGCCACCAGCAGAGATACGGGGACAGGGTACTTC.

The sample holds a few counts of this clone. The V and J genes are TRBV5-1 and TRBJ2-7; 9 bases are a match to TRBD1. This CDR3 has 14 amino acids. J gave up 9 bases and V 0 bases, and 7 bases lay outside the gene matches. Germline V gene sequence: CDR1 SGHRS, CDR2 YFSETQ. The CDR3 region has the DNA TGCGCCAGCAGCTTGGGGGACAGGGCCGGAGGGCAGTACTTC. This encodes CASSLGDRAGGQYF.

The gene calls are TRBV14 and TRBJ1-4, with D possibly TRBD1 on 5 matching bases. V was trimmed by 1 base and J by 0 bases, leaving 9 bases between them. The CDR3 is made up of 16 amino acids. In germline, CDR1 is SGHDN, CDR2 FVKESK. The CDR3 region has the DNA TGTGCCAGCAGCCAAGTATGGGGGGCAACTAATGAAAAACTGTTTTTT. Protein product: CASSQVWGATNEKLFF.

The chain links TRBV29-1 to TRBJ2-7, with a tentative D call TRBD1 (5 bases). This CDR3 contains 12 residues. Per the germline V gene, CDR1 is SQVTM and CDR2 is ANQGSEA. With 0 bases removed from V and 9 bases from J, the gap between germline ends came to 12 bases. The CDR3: CSVEEGKDRQYF. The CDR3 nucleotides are TGCAGCGTTGAAGAGGGGAAAGACAGGCAGTACTTC.

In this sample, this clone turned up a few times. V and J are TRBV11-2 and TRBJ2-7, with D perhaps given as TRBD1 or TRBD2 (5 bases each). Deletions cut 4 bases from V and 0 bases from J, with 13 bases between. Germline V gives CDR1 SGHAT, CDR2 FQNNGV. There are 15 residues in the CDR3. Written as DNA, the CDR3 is TGTGCCAGCAGCTCGGGGACGGTAAGCTCCTACGAGCAGTACTTC. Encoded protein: CASSSGTVSSYEQYF.

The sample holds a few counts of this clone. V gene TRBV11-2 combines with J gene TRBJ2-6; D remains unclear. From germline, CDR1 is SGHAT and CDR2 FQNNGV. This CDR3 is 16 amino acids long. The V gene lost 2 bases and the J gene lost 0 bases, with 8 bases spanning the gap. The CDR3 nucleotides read TGTGCCAGCAGCTTATCATTGGACTCTGGGGCCAACGTCCTGACTTTC. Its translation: CASSLSLDSGANVLTF.

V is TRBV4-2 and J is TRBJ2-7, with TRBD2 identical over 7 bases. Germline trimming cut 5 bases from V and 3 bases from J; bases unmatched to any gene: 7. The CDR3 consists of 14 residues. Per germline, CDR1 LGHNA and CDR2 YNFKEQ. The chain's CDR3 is CASSERTSSYEQYF. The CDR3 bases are TGTGCCAGCAGCGAAAGGACTAGTAGCTACGAGCAGTACTTC.

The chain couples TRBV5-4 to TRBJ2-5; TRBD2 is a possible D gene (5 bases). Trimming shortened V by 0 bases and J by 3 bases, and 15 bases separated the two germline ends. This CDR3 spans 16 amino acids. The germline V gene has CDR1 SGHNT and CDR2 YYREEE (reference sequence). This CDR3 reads CASSLGLSGGEETQYF. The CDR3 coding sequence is TGTGCCAGCAGCTTGGGGCTCAGCGGTGGGGAAGAGACCCAGTACTTC. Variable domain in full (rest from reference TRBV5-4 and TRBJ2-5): ETGVTQSPTHLIKTRGQQVTLRCSSQSGHNTVSWYQQALGQGPQFIFQYYREEENGRGNFPPRFSGLQFPNYSSELNVNALELDDSALYLCASSLGLSGGEETQYFGPGTRLLVL.

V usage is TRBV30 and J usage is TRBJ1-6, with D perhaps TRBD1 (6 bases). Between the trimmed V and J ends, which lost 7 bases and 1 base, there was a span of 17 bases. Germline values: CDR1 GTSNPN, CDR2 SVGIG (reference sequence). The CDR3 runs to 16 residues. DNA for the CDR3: TGTGCCTCGCGAAGGACAGTCGGTTCCTATAATTCACCCCTCCACTTT. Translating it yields CASRRTVGSYNSPLHF. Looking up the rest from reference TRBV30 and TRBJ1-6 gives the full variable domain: SQTIHQWPATLVQPVGSPLSLECTVEGTSNPNLYWYRQAAGRGLQLLFYSVGIGQISSEVPQNLSASRPQDRQFILSSKKLLLSDSGFYLCASRRTVGSYNSPLHFGNGTRLTVT.

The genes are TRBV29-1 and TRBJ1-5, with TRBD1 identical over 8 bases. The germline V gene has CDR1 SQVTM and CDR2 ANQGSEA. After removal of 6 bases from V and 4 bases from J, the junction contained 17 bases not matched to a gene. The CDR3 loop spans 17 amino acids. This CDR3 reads CSVGVGQGGLGNQPQHF. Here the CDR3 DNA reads TGCAGCGTGGGAGTTGGACAGGGAGGGCTTGGAAATCAGCCCCAGCATTTT.

CDR3 DNA: TGTGCCACCAGCAAGTGGGACAGGGGTGGAAACACCATATATTTT. Protein sequence: CATSKWDRGGNTIYF. The gene calls are TRBV15 and TRBJ1-3, with 10 bases identical to TRBD1. CDR1 is LNHNV, CDR2 YYDKDF, per germline (reference sequence). CDR3 length equals 15 residues. Unmatched junction bases numbered 3, after V lost 4 bases and J lost 3 bases.

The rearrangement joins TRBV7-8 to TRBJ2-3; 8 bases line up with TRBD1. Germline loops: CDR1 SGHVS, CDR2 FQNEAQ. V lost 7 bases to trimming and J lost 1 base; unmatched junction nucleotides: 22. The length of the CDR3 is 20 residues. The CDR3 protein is CASTGKLTGANSRGTDTQYF. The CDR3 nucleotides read TGTGCCAGCACCGGAAAATTGACAGGGGCTAACTCAAGGGGCACAGATACGCAGTATTTT.

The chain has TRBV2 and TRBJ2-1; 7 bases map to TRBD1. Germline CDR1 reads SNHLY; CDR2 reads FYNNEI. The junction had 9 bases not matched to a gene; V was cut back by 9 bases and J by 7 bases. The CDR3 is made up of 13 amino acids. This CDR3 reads CASQTGPTNEQFF. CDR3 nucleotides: TGTGCCAGTCAGACAGGGCCTACGAATGAGCAGTTCTTC. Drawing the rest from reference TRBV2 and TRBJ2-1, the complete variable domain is EPEVTQTPSHQVTQMGQEVILRCVPISNHLYFYWYRQILGQKVEFLVSFYNNEISEKSEIFDDQFSVERPDGSNFTLKIRSTKLEDSAMYFCASQTGPTNEQFFGPGTRLTVL.

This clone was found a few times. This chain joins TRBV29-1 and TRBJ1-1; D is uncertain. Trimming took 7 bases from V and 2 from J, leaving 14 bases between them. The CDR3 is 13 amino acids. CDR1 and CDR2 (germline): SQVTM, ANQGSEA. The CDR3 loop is CSAKKSGNTEAFF. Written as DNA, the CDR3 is TGCAGCGCAAAAAAGTCGGGAAACACTGAAGCTTTCTTT.

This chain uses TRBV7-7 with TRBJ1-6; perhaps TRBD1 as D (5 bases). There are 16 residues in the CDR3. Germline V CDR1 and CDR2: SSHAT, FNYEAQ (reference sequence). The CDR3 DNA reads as TGTGCTAGTCCCCACCGGCGGGGCGAGAAAAGGGCACCCCTCCACTTT. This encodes CASPHRRGEKRAPLHF.

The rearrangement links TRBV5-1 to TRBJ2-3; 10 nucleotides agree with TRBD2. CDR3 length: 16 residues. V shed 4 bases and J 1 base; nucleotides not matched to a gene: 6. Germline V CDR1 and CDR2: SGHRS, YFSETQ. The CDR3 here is CASSLGLAAGTDTQYF. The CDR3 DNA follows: TGCGCCAGCAGCCTAGGACTAGCGGCAGGCACAGATACGCAGTATTTT.